This T cell receptor (beta chain) was captured in a study of blood T cell repertoires in COVID-19. Source study methods: Reference gene primers were amplified, and this amplification served to estimate nucleated cell counts. Profiled with immunoSEQ multiplex PCR; TCRdb holds only in-frame clones, not every one. Clone size and V and J calls were adopted from that table, with D and trimming inferred from the DNA. This sample carries around 260,000 clones, 85% to 90% of them seen once, and the ten largest clones take 3.6%. CDR1 and CDR2 from the germline V gene are SGDLS and YYNGEE. Trimming left V 3 bases short and J 12 bases short, with 19 bases between. The CDR3 extends over 14 amino acids.

This TCR was sampled from a young man with active or convalescent COVID-19. The sample was peripheral blood. The gene calls are TRBV9 and TRBJ2-4, with D perhaps TRBD1 (6 bases). CDR3 nucleotide sequence: TGTGCCAGCAGCGCCCCCGGGGACATATCAAGTCAGTACTTC. Amino acid sequence: CASSAPGDISSQYF.